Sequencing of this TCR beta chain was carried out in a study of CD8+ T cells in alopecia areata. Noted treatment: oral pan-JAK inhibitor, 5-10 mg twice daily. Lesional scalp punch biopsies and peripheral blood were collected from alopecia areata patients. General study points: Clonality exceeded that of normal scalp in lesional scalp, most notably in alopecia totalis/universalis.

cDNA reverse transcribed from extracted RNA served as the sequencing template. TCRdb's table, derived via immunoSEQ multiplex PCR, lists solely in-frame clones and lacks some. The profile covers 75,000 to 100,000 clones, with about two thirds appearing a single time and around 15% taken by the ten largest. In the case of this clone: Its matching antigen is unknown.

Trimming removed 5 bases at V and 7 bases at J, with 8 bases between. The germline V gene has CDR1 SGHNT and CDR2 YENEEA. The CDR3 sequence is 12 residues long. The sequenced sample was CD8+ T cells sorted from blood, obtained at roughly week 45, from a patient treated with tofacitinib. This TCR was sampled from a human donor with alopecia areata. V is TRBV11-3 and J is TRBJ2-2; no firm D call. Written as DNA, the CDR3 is TGTGCCAGCAGCCCCGAAGACGGGGAGCTGTTTTTT. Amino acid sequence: CASSPEDGELFF.